Following are 29 T cell receptor beta chains from one sample sequenced in a study of Tregs in tolerant kidney transplant recipients. Only in-frame clones appear in the TCRdb table, and some are missing; sequencing was by immunoSEQ multiplex PCR. The sample has roughly 34,000 clones, and its top ten clones hold 6.5% to 8%. Sequencing used CD8+ T cells from blood, obtained before the transplant. These receptors originate from a human donor who received a combined kidney and bone marrow transplant.

Note on this clone: The read ends 3 residues early relative to the CDR3; the germline J gene fills the gap. The chain employs TRBV7-9 and TRBJ2-1, with D perhaps TRBD1 (5 bases). The germline V gene encodes CDR1 SEHNR and CDR2 FQNEAQ (reference sequence). V dropped 3 bases and J dropped 6 bases, with 12 bases sitting between them. The CDR3 sequence is 14 residues long. The CDR3 reads CASSLGPPANEQFF. The DNA read from the CDR3 is TGTGCCAGCAGCTTGGGGCCCCCAGCCAATGAG. The variable domain in full, completed from reference TRBV7-9 and TRBJ2-1, reads DTGVSQNPRHKITKRGQNVTFRCDPISEHNRLYWYRQTLGQGPEFLTYFQNEAQLEKSRLLSDRFSAERPKGSFSTLEIQRTEQGDSAMYLCASSLGPPANEQFFGPGTRLTVL.

On this clone itself: The CDR3 is cut off 3 residues early in the read; its end comes from the germline J gene. This chain connects TRBV7-9 to TRBJ1-5; weak D call: TRBD1 (5 bases). Germline V gene lookup returns CDR1 SEHNR and CDR2 FQNEAQ (reference sequence). The CDR3 is 14 amino acids. V lost 5 bases and J lost 7, with 15 bases in between. CDR3 region: CASSQLGESQPQHF. Incomplete CDR3 DNA: TGTGCCAGCAGCCAATTAGGGGAGAGCCAGCCC.

In regard to this clone: Read coverage stops 3 residues before the CDR3 terminus; the germline J gene supplies the remainder. This chain connects TRBV2 to TRBJ1-2, with 7 bases that match TRBD1. Germline-derived CDR1 and CDR2 are SNHLY and FYNNEI. The junction had 16 bases not matched to a gene; V was cut back by 2 bases and J by 7 bases. This CDR3 spans 17 amino acids. CDR3 amino acids: CASSETKKGAVLGGYTF. CDR3 bases read: TGTGCCAGCAGTGAAACTAAAAAGGGGGCGGTCCTCGGTGGC.

A remark on this clone: With the read ending 3 residues before the CDR3 end, the germline J gene is used to fill in that end. The chain recombines TRBV19 with TRBJ2-1; 9 bases fit TRBD1. Germline V gene data show CDR1 as LNHDA and CDR2 as SQIVND (reference sequence). The CDR3 extends over 15 amino acids. Trimming cost V 5 bases and J 6 bases; bases outside gene matches: 8. The CDR3: CASSSGTGRFNEQFF. The DNA read from the CDR3 is TGTGCCAGTAGTTCGGGGACAGGGAGGTTCAATGAG.

CDR3 sequence reads: CASSFGQGNTEAFF. Incomplete CDR3 DNA: TGTGCCAGCAGCTTCGGACAGGGAAACACTGAA. The chain carries TRBV5-8 and TRBJ1-1; the match to TRBD1 covers 8 bases. Sequencing ends 3 residues short of the CDR3 end; the germline J gene provides the rest. Germline V lookup: CDR1 SGHTS, CDR2 YDEGEE. This CDR3 region has 14 residues. After removal of 2 bases from V and 2 bases from J, the junction contained 2 bases not matched to a gene.

As for this clone: The CDR3 end is not reached by the read, which stops 3 residues before it; the germline J gene fills it in. The chain recombines TRBV6-1 with TRBJ2-3; the match to TRBD2 covers 13 bases. Looked up from germline, CDR1 is MNHNS and CDR2 is SASEGT. This CDR3 is 17 amino acids long. The V gene end was trimmed by 2 bases and the J gene end by 2 bases; junction bases not matched to a gene: 4. Partial CDR3 DNA: TGTGCCAGCAGTGAACCGGGACTAGCGGGGATCACAGATACG. It is translated as CASSEPGLAGITDT. The CDR3 in full is CASSEPGLAGITDTQYF.

Details on this clone: The read finishes 3 residues shy of the CDR3 end, and the germline J gene is used to complete it. The chain recombines TRBV19 with TRBJ1-2; maybe TRBD1 (6 bases). The germline V and J ends were trimmed by 5 bases and 6 bases, with 10 bases remaining between them. CDR1 is LNHDA and CDR2 is SQIVND in the germline V gene (reference sequence). This CDR3 contains 12 residues. Incomplete CDR3 DNA: TGTGCCAGTAGTGAGGACAGAAATGGC. Translating it yields CASSEDRNG. The entire CDR3 protein reads CASSEDRNGYTF.

With respect to this clone: The read terminates 3 residues ahead of where the CDR3 ends, so the germline J gene completes it. V and J are TRBV19 and TRBJ2-1, with TRBD2 matching over 9 bases. This CDR3 spans 15 amino acids. The trim removed 5 bases at V and 8 bases at J, leaving 10 bases unmatched. Germline V gene data show CDR1 as LNHDA and CDR2 as SQIVND (reference sequence). The CDR3 bases that were read are TGTGCCAGTAGTTCCGGGACTAGCAAATACGATGAG. Encoded protein: CASSSGTSKYDE. The whole CDR3 reads CASSSGTSKYDEQFF.

The CDR3 loop reads CSARGWDYRTDTQYF. The sequenced CDR3 bases are TGCAGTGCTAGGGGGTGGGACTATCGCACAGATACG. The chain uses TRBV20-1 and TRBJ2-3, with 7 bases identical to TRBD2. Coverage ceases 3 residues before the CDR3 finishes, and the germline J gene fills in the end. Losses at the gene ends were 3 bases for V and 1 base for J; bases not matched to a gene: 7. CDR1 and CDR2 (germline): DFQATT, SNEGSKA (reference sequence). CDR3 length equals 15 residues.

In regard to this clone: The read gets to within 3 residues of the CDR3 end, and the germline J gene fills in the rest. This chain uses TRBV20-1 with TRBJ1-6, with D maybe TRBD1 (6 bases). Germline loops: CDR1 DFQATT, CDR2 SNEGSKA (reference sequence). This CDR3 has 14 amino acids. The V end was cut by 5 bases, the J end by 6 bases, with 14 bases between. CDR3 bases read: TGCAGTGCTCCCCTGGGGGGGGCTAATTCACCC. It encodes CSAPLGGANSP. The CDR3 reads in full as CSAPLGGANSPLHF.

Regarding this clone: The read ends 3 residues shy of where the CDR3 ends; the end is completed using the germline J gene. The V and J genes are TRBV11-2 and TRBJ1-1; TRBD1 is a possible D gene (5 bases). CDR1 SGHAT and CDR2 FQNNGV come from the germline V gene. Trimming shortened V by 3 bases and J by 1 base, and 12 bases separated the two germline ends. The CDR3 extends over 15 amino acids. CDR3 loop: CASSFGGIWNTEAFF. CDR3 bases read: TGTGCCAGCAGCTTCGGGGGAATCTGGAACACTGAA. Complete variable domain (other parts from reference TRBV11-2 and TRBJ1-1): EAGVAQSPRYKIIEKRQSVAFWCNPISGHATLYWYQQILGQGPKLLIQFQNNGVVDDSQLPKDRFSAERLKGVDSTLKIQPAKLEDSAVYLCASSFGGIWNTEAFFGQGTRLTVV.

Concerning this clone: Sequencing ends 3 residues short of the CDR3 end; the germline J gene provides the rest. The V gene is TRBV13, the J gene TRBJ1-1, with 9 bases identical to TRBD1. Trimming cost V 5 bases and J 1 base; bases outside gene matches: 2. Germline V gene sequence: CDR1 PRHDT, CDR2 FYEKMQ (reference sequence). The CDR3 sequence is 14 residues long. The sequenced part of the CDR3 DNA is TGTGCCAGCAGCACGACAGGGGGGAACACTGAA. This encodes CASSTTGGNTE. The entire CDR3 sequence reads CASSTTGGNTEAFF.

Concerning this clone itself: The read comes to an end 3 residues before the CDR3 does, leaving the germline J gene to fill in the end. The genes are TRBV5-1 and TRBJ1-1; D might be TRBD1 (5 bases). Germline values: CDR1 SGHRS, CDR2 YFSETQ. The CDR3 spans 13 residues. V lost 0 bases, J lost 4 bases, and 7 bases lay in between. The DNA read from the CDR3 is TGCGCCAGCAGCTTGGATGACAGCACTGAA. Its translation: CASSLDDSTE. The entire CDR3 protein reads CASSLDDSTEAFF. Using reference TRBV5-1 and TRBJ1-1 for the parts outside the CDR3, the full variable domain is KAGVTQTPRYLIKTRGQQVTLSCSPISGHRSVSWYQQTPGQGLQFLFEYFSETQRNKGNFPGRFSGRQFSNSRSEMNVSTLELGDSALYLCASSLDDSTEAFFGQGTRLTVV.

Worth noting for this clone: The read ends 3 residues shy of where the CDR3 ends; the end is completed using the germline J gene. V is TRBV7-8 and J is TRBJ2-7; a weak D match, TRBD1 (6 bases). V lost 8 bases to trimming and J lost 0 bases, with 11 bases between them. The CDR3 covers 13 residues. CDR1 is SGHVS, CDR2 FQNEAQ, per germline. The CDR3 spells CASGGTPSYEQYF. The CDR3 DNA, read in part, is TGTGCCAGCGGTGGGACACCCTCCTACGAG.

Concerning this clone: The read falls 3 residues short of the CDR3 end, and the missing part is taken from the germline J gene. The J gene is TRBJ2-7, the V gene TRBV18, with a weak D call TRBD1 (6 bases). Trimming cost V 3 bases and J 3 bases, with 9 bases left between them. The CDR3 extends over 13 amino acids. The germline gives CDR1 KGHSH, CDR2 LQKENI. The CDR3 spells CASSPRQDYEQYF. CDR3 DNA (partial): TGTGCCAGCTCACCTAGACAGGACTACGAG.

The chain's CDR3 is CASSRNTEAFF. CDR3 DNA (partial): TGTGCCAGTAGTCGGAACACTGAA. V gene TRBV19 combines with J gene TRBJ1-1; D gene unclear. The CDR3 is cut off 3 residues early in the read; its end comes from the germline J gene. The germline V and J ends were trimmed by 5 bases and 1 base, with 2 bases remaining between them. The germline CDR1 and CDR2 sequences are LNHDA and SQIVND (reference sequence). The CDR3 runs 11 residues.

Details on this clone: The read ends 3 residues shy of where the CDR3 ends; the end is completed using the germline J gene. V is TRBV5-1 and J is TRBJ1-4, with 10 bases identical to TRBD1. The CDR3 spans 14 residues. The J segment lost 7 bases and the V segment lost 2 bases, leaving 2 bases of the junction unmatched. Per the germline V gene, CDR1 is SGHRS and CDR2 is YFSETQ. The part of the CDR3 DNA that was read is TGCGCCAGCAGCTTAGACAGGGGGCGTGAAAAA. Translating it yields CASSLDRGREK. The entire CDR3 sequence reads CASSLDRGREKLFF.

Note on this clone: Read sequence stops 3 residues before the CDR3 end, and the germline J gene provides the missing end. The chain recombines TRBV11-2 with TRBJ1-1; 9 nucleotides align to TRBD1. Germline V gives CDR1 SGHAT, CDR2 FQNNGV. The CDR3 extends over 15 amino acids. V shed 3 bases, J shed 1 base, and the junction held 3 bases outside the gene matches. Incomplete CDR3 DNA: TGTGCCAGCAGCTTGGGGACAGGGCAGAACACTGAA. It specifies CASSLGTGQNTE. Given in full, the CDR3 is CASSLGTGQNTEAFF. Complete variable domain (other parts from reference TRBV11-2 and TRBJ1-1): EAGVAQSPRYKIIEKRQSVAFWCNPISGHATLYWYQQILGQGPKLLIQFQNNGVVDDSQLPKDRFSAERLKGVDSTLKIQPAKLEDSAVYLCASSLGTGQNTEAFFGQGTRLTVV.

About this clone itself: The sequence runs out 3 residues before the end of the CDR3; the remainder is reconstructed from the germline J gene. The V call is TRBV20-1, the J call TRBJ2-5, with unresolved D. There are 15 residues in the CDR3. Trimming pared 4 bases from V and 4 bases from J, leaving 19 bases between. Germline CDR1 and CDR2: DFQATT and SNEGSKA (reference sequence). The CDR3 protein is CSATQRLESRETQYF. CDR3 DNA (partial): TGCAGTGCTACGCAGCGTCTAGAAAGTCGAGAGACC.

For this clone: The read gets to within 3 residues of the CDR3 end, and the germline J gene fills in the rest. The chain links TRBV19 to TRBJ2-1; 8 bases align to TRBD2. CDR1 LNHDA and CDR2 SQIVND come from the germline V gene (reference sequence). The CDR3 length is 15 residues. Trimming cost V 3 bases and J 3 bases; bases outside gene matches: 4. CDR3: CASSISGSHYNEQFF. CDR3 DNA (partial): TGTGCCAGTAGTATCAGCGGGAGTCACTACAATGAG.

Note on this clone: The sequence runs out 3 residues before the end of the CDR3; the remainder is reconstructed from the germline J gene. The chain carries TRBV7-2 and TRBJ2-7; TRBD2 matches 7 bases. The CDR3 has 15 amino acids. V was pared by 7 bases and J by 3 bases, with 12 bases of the junction left unmatched. Germline-derived CDR1 and CDR2 are SGHTA and FQGNSA. Incomplete CDR3 DNA: TGTGCCAGCAATCCGGGGAGGGCGCCCCACTACGAG. As protein: CASNPGRAPHYE. The whole CDR3 sequence reads CASNPGRAPHYEQYF.

As to this clone: Coverage ceases 3 residues before the CDR3 finishes, and the germline J gene fills in the end. The chain joins TRBV29-1 to TRBJ2-6; TRBD1 is a possible D gene (6 bases). The CDR3 totals 13 residues. The germline CDR1 and CDR2 sequences are SQVTM and ANQGSEA. V shed 6 bases and J shed 2 bases, with 8 bases lying between them. This chain's CDR3 is CSVPGAGANVLTF. CDR3 DNA (partial): TGCAGCGTCCCAGGGGCTGGGGCCAACGTC.

Comments on this clone: The missing CDR3 end, 3 residues past where the read stops, is filled in from the germline J gene. This chain uses TRBV19 with TRBJ2-5; the match to TRBD1 covers 7 bases. The germline CDR1 and CDR2 sequences are LNHDA and SQIVND (reference sequence). The ends lost 5 bases at V and 0 bases at J; junction bases unmatched: 6. There are 15 residues in the CDR3. The covered CDR3 bases are TGTGCCAGTAGTGCAGGGACAGCTTACCAAGAGACC. This encodes CASSAGTAYQET. From start to end, the CDR3 is CASSAGTAYQETQYF.

For this clone: The CDR3 end is not reached by the read, which stops 3 residues before it; the germline J gene fills it in. This rearrangement joins TRBV19 to TRBJ1-5; a possible D gene is TRBD1 (6 bases). Trimming shortened V by 6 bases and J by 0 bases, and 18 bases separated the two germline ends. Germline CDR1 and CDR2: LNHDA and SQIVND (reference sequence). The CDR3 runs to 17 residues. The CDR3: CASRAGALPYSNQPQHF. The DNA read from the CDR3 is TGTGCCAGTAGGGCAGGGGCTCTCCCTTATAGCAATCAGCCC.

Points on this clone: The CDR3 goes on 3 residues after the read ends, and that part is filled in from the germline J gene. This chain joins TRBV14 and TRBJ2-7; D not certain. Germline V lookup: CDR1 SGHDN, CDR2 FVKESK. The V and J ends lost 0 bases and 5 bases respectively, with 8 bases between them. The CDR3 runs 13 residues. The sequenced CDR3 bases are TGTGCCAGCAGCCAAGATTCCAGGAACGAG. This gives the protein CASSQDSRNE. The CDR3, in full, reads CASSQDSRNEQYF.

Worth noting for this clone: The read gets to within 3 residues of the CDR3 end, and the germline J gene fills in the rest. The chain is built from TRBV20-1 and TRBJ1-3; D uncertain. The CDR3 sequence is 14 residues long. Between the trimmed V and J ends, which lost 2 bases and 4 bases, there was a span of 12 bases. CDR1 and CDR2 (germline): DFQATT, SNEGSKA (reference sequence). The CDR3 sequence is CSARSWHQGNTIYF. CDR3 DNA (partial): TGCAGTGCTAGATCATGGCACCAGGGAAACACC.

Turning to this clone: The read terminates 3 residues before the CDR3 end, so the remaining end is supplied by the germline J gene. This sequence joins TRBV19 and TRBJ2-7; D uncertain. V was trimmed by 5 bases and J by 1 base, leaving 15 bases between them. Germline V gene lookup returns CDR1 LNHDA and CDR2 SQIVND (reference sequence). CDR3 length: 15 amino acids. CDR3 DNA (partial): TGTGCCAGTAGTTCGACTGGGTTCGGTTCCTACGAG. Amino acids: CASSSTGFGSYE. The full CDR3 sequence reads CASSSTGFGSYEQYF.

To note about this clone: The CDR3 goes on 3 residues after the read ends, and that part is filled in from the germline J gene. The rearrangement links TRBV5-1 to TRBJ2-6; 9 bases are shared with TRBD1. Germline CDR1 reads SGHRS; CDR2 reads YFSETQ. This CDR3 is 18 amino acids long. V was pared by 4 bases and J by 2 bases, with 10 bases of the junction left unmatched. Partial CDR3 DNA: TGCGCCAGCAGCGGGTGGGGACAGGGTCCCCCTGGGGCCAACGTC. It translates to CASSGWGQGPPGANV. The whole CDR3 sequence is CASSGWGQGPPGANVLTF.

As concerns this clone: The same CDR3 also results from other DNA sequences found in this sample. The CDR3 here is CASSLTGATNEKLFF. The part of the CDR3 DNA that was read is TGTGCCAGCAGCTTAACAGGGGCAACTAATGAAAAA. The chain combines TRBV7-2 with TRBJ1-4; 7 nucleotides align to TRBD1. The read halts 3 residues ahead of the CDR3 end, with the missing end drawn from the germline J gene. V dropped 2 bases and J dropped 0; count of bases not matched to a gene: 0. Germline V gives CDR1 SGHTA, CDR2 FQGNSA. CDR3 size: 15 residues.